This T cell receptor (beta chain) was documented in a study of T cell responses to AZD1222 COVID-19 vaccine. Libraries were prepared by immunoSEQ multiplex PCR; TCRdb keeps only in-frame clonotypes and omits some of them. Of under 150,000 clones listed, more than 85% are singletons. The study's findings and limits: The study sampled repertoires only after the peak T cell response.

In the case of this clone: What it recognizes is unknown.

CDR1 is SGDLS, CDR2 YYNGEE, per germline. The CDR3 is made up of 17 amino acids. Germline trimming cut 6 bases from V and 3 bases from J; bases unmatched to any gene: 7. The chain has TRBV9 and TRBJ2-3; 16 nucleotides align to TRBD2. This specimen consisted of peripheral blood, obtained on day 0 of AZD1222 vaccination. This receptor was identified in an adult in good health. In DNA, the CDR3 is TGTGCCAGCACCGGGACTAGCGGGGGGGCTGGTACAGATACGCAGTATTTT. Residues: CASTGTSGGAGTDTQYF.